This TCR beta chain was documented in a study of T cell repertoires in cytomegalovirus infection. For the study at large: Recently identified HLA-C-restricted and well-studied HLA-B-restricted CMV epitopes were used. Based on public TCR beta signatures, there were indications of CMV infection and of a matching HLA type. Broader study findings: Dominating the ex vivo response were TCR beta clonotypes that were CMV-specific and HLA-C-restricted. Identification of carriers of CMV plus the relevant HLA was performed using cumulative public TCR beta family frequency.

One entry per CDR3 protein, called by TCRdb with MiXCR from the reads. The top ten clones hold more than 12% of a sample with about 890,000 distinct CDR3 sequences, about a third of them seen once. V lost 5 bases to trimming and J lost 2 bases; unmatched junction nucleotides: 6. The length of the CDR3 is 14 residues. Germline V gene lookup returns CDR1 MNHEY and CDR2 SMNVEV (reference sequence). Comment on this clonotype: Its antigen is not known.

Sequenced here: cultured CD8+ T cells from PBMCs, sampled from culture after CMV antigen stimulation. The rearrangement uses TRBV27 and TRBJ2-7; 7 bases are shared with TRBD1. The sequence was obtained from a human donor in good health (CMV status not recorded). Some clones in this sample may be carry-over from other donors' samples. CDR3 sequence: CASSISDRTYEQYF. Written as DNA, the CDR3 is TGTGCCAGCAGTATCTCGGACAGGACCTACGAGCAGTACTTC.